One TCR beta chain is described in this entry. The data originate from a study of blood T cell repertoires in COVID-19. Trimming stripped 0 bases from V and 1 base from J, with 9 bases between. Germline V gene lookup returns CDR1 MGHRA and CDR2 YSYEKL. This CDR3 has 15 residues. Data came from immunoSEQ multiplex PCR; TCRdb stores just in-frame clones and leaves some out. Among 150,000 to 200,000 clones listed, around 87% were seen once. Sample: peripheral blood. The clonotype originates from a man aged 18 to 30 with acute or convalescent COVID-19. The rearrangement joins TRBV4-1 to TRBJ1-1; D is unclear. The CDR3: CASSQDTQRNTEAFF. The CDR3 DNA follows: TGCGCCAGCAGCCAAGATACACAGAGGAACACTGAAGCTTTCTTT.